The source of this T cell receptor beta chain is a study of T cell responses to AZD1222 COVID-19 vaccine. The CDR3 sequence is 14 residues long. Per the germline V gene, CDR1 is DFQATT and CDR2 is SNEGSKA (reference sequence). J was trimmed by 5 bases and V by 3 bases; bases with no gene match: 6. Notes on this clone: Its target is unknown.

Study outcomes and limitations: Two AZD1222 doses significantly raised spike-specific TCR breadth and depth over controls. The peak T cell response came first, and repertoires were sampled only after it. Nearly half of spike-specific TCRs reportedly go after variant regions that carry no mutations. Donor demographics were predominantly white British with a female majority; clonal diversity may be underestimated.

Some clones are missing from TCRdb's copy, which holds only in-frame ones; the method was immunoSEQ multiplex PCR. The data show approximately 160,000 clones, 85% to 95% seen once. This TCR was recovered from an adult in good health. This specimen consisted of peripheral blood, obtained on day 0 of AZD1222 vaccination. V is TRBV20-1 and J is TRBJ2-1, with TRBD2 matching 8 bases. CDR3 nucleotide sequence: TGCAGTGCTAGTTCGAGCGGGAGAAACAATGAGCAGTTCTTC. Its translation: CSASSSGRNNEQFF.